This TCR beta chain appears in the sequencing data of a study of CD8+CD57+ T cells in acquired aplastic anemia. General study findings and limits: A set of approximately 30 CD8+ CDR3 sequences was shared between patients and controls, and these sequences appeared highly expressed in patients. Patients and healthy controls showed no significant CD8+ Simpson's diversity difference.

Using genomic DNA as the template, TCR beta VDJ and CDR3 profiling was carried out. TCRdb reprocessed the reads via MiXCR and lists one record per CDR3 protein. The sample shows 350,000 to 450,000 distinct CDR3 sequences, 60% to 80% of them seen only once. About this clonotype itself: Its target is not known.

Trimming stripped 4 bases from V and 4 bases from J, with 7 bases between. The CDR3 loop spans 11 amino acids. The germline CDR1 and CDR2 sequences are DFQATT and SNEGSKA (reference sequence). This TCR was sampled from a human donor in good health, serving as a control. The sample was sorted CD4+, CD8+, or CD8+CD57+ T cells (not recorded which) from PBMCs. The gene calls are TRBV20-1 and TRBJ1-2; the D gene is possibly TRBD1 (6 bases). CDR3 coding DNA: TGCAGTGCTACGGGGGCCTATGGCTACACCTTC. Amino acids: CSATGAYGYTF.